This paragraph covers one T cell receptor (beta chain) sequence. The antigen is undetermined. The data belong to a study of cytomegalovirus exposure and HLA in healthy donors. The J segment lost 2 bases and the V segment lost 1 base, leaving 7 bases of the junction unmatched. The CDR3 has 17 amino acids. Germline-derived CDR1 and CDR2 are SGDLS and YYNGEE. In the PCR, 60 Vbeta and 13 Jbeta primers were used. Here immunoSEQ multiplex PCR was the method, and the copy in TCRdb shows in-frame clones only, minus some. The sample has some 120,000 clones; roughly a tenth are singletons. Broader study findings: In a later analysis, most CMV-associated TCR beta chains appeared HLA-restricted.

The TCR was taken from a man aged 25 to 40 in good health and CMV-seronegative. V gene TRBV9 combines with J gene TRBJ1-2, with 11 nucleotides matching TRBD1. The sequenced sample consisted of PBMCs. This CDR3 reads CASSVKDRGRANYGYTF. CDR3 in DNA: TGTGCCAGCAGCGTAAAGGACAGGGGGCGTGCGAACTATGGCTACACCTTC.